The 30 T cell receptor beta chains below come from one sample, sequenced in a study of tumor-infiltrating lymphocytes in localized non-small cell lung cancer. Sequencing used immunoSEQ multiplex PCR; TCRdb keeps in-frame clones, though not all of them. The table includes 13,000 to 15,000 clones, approximately 71% detected once. Sequenced: uninvolved lung tissue not adjacent to the tumor. The receptors come from a human donor with non-small cell lung cancer.

This clone was recorded a few times. Other DNA sequences in this specimen translate into the identical CDR3. This sequence joins TRBV6-1 and TRBJ1-1, with 8 nucleotides matching TRBD1. Germline trimming cut 5 bases from V and 5 bases from J; bases unmatched to any gene: 10. Per the germline V gene, CDR1 is MNHNS and CDR2 is SASEGT. The length of the CDR3 is 15 residues. This chain's CDR3 is CASSPRTGQGTEAFF. Written as DNA, the CDR3 is TGTGCCAGCAGTCCCCGGACAGGGCAGGGGACTGAAGCTTTCTTT.

V gene TRBV19 combines with J gene TRBJ2-3; tentatively, D is TRBD1 (5 bases). Germline assignment: CDR1 LNHDA and CDR2 SQIVND (reference sequence). V lost 4 bases to trimming and J lost 0 bases, with 11 bases between them. The CDR3 is 15 amino acids. The CDR3 nucleotides read TGTGCCAGTAGTAATGCAGGGCTTAGCACAGATACGCAGTATTTT. Protein: CASSNAGLSTDTQYF.

This clone was picked up a small number of times. V usage is TRBV9 and J usage is TRBJ2-5; D may be TRBD1 (5 bases). Germline assignment: CDR1 SGDLS and CDR2 YYNGEE. This CDR3 spans 15 amino acids. V dropped 4 bases and J dropped 1 base, with 14 bases sitting between them. The CDR3 protein is CASSQAARVQETQYF. CDR3 DNA sequence: TGTGCCAGCAGCCAGGCAGCCAGGGTCCAAGAGACCCAGTACTTC.

V is TRBV5-5 and J is TRBJ1-1; no reliable D call. This CDR3 is built from 14 residues. Germline lookup yields CDR1 SGHKS and CDR2 YYEKEE (reference sequence). Trimming left V 0 bases short and J 1 base short, with 7 bases between. CDR3 in amino acids: CASSLDGPNTEAFF. CDR3 nucleotide sequence: TGTGCCAGCAGCTTGGACGGTCCGAACACTGAAGCTTTCTTT.

This clone is a singleton in its sample. The chain recombines TRBV7-6 with TRBJ2-3; D may be TRBD2 (5 bases). The CDR3 sequence is 16 residues long. V lost 1 base, J lost 2 bases, and 13 bases lay in between. Germline V gene data show CDR1 as SGHVS and CDR2 as FNYEAQ. The CDR3 sequence: CASSLGTGLNTDTQYF. The CDR3 nucleotides are TGTGCCAGCAGCTTAGGCACCGGACTGAACACAGATACGCAGTATTTT.

In its sample, this clone was seen once. The chain joins TRBV5-1 to TRBJ2-2, with TRBD2 as a possible D gene (5 bases). Trimming removed 0 bases from V and 5 bases from J, with 11 bases in between. The CDR3 runs to 15 residues. Germline assignment: CDR1 SGHRS and CDR2 YFSETQ. The CDR3 DNA is TGCGCCAGCAGCTTGGATCACAGAGGGACCGGGGAGCTGTTTTTT. It translates to CASSLDHRGTGELFF.

The chain links TRBV5-8 to TRBJ2-5, with 11 bases matching TRBD1. There are 13 residues in the CDR3. J lost 9 bases, V lost 4 bases, and 5 bases had no gene match. Per germline, CDR1 SGHTS and CDR2 YDEGEE. The CDR3 is CASSRGQGGSQYF. In DNA form, the CDR3 reads TGTGCCAGCAGCCGGGGACAGGGGGGTTCCCAGTACTTC.

The V and J genes are TRBV7-2 and TRBJ2-7; D is perhaps TRBD2 (5 bases). V was pared by 2 bases and J by 4 bases, with 12 bases between. This CDR3 comprises 14 residues. CDR1 is SGHTA, CDR2 FQGNSA, per germline. The CDR3 DNA reads as TGTGCCAGCAGCTTATACCTAGCTAAATACGAGCAGTACTTC. Its protein product is CASSLYLAKYEQYF.

V is TRBV7-3 and J is TRBJ2-1; D assignment may be TRBD1 or TRBD2 (5 bases each). V gave up 5 bases and J gave up 7 bases, with 12 bases separating them. The CDR3 spans 13 residues. From germline, CDR1 is SGHTA and CDR2 FQGTGA. The CDR3 loop reads CASSISGPNEQFF. In nucleotides, the CDR3 is TGTGCCAGCAGCATCTCGGGACCTAATGAGCAGTTCTTC.

In this sample, this clone turned up a few times. The CDR3 region has the DNA TGTGCCACCAGCAGAGGGGACGTCGGAACTAATGAAAAACTGTTTTTT. Its protein is CATSRGDVGTNEKLFF. V usage is TRBV15 and J usage is TRBJ1-4; a possible D gene is TRBD1 (5 bases). The germline V and J ends were trimmed by 1 base and 1 base, with 10 bases remaining between them. Germline assignment: CDR1 LNHNV and CDR2 YYDKDF (reference sequence). This CDR3 spans 16 amino acids.

The rearrangement uses TRBV5-1 and TRBJ1-2, with D possibly matching TRBD1 (5 bases). From germline, CDR1 is SGHRS and CDR2 YFSETQ. The CDR3 contains 14 residues. Trimming took off 0 bases at V and 1 base at J, with 7 bases between the two ends. The CDR3 protein is CASSLGQNNYGYTF. The CDR3 region has the DNA TGCGCCAGCAGCTTGGGACAGAATAACTATGGCTACACCTTC.

This clone was detected only once. Germline is not matched at one junction end, which may reflect a read error. CDR3 sequence (DNA): TGTGCCAGCAGCGCCCGCCCCTCCGGGGCTGCTAACGATGGCTACACCTTC. This translates into CASSARPSGAANDGYTF. The rearrangement joins TRBV9 to TRBJ1-2, with D perhaps matching TRBD1 (5 bases). The CDR3 extends over 17 amino acids. Germline V gene lookup returns CDR1 SGDLS and CDR2 YYNGEE.

The chain recombines TRBV6-5 with TRBJ2-2; maybe TRBD1 (6 bases). V lost 6 bases and J 2 bases, leaving 10 bases between the germline ends. There are 14 residues in the CDR3. Germline CDR1 MNHEY, CDR2 SVGAGI. The CDR3 region is CASRNRVNTGELFF. CDR3 coding DNA: TGTGCCAGCAGGAACAGGGTAAACACCGGGGAGCTGTTTTTT.

Concerning this clone: Distinct nucleotide sequences in the sample also encode this CDR3. The rearrangement uses TRBV30 and TRBJ2-2, with D tentatively TRBD1 (7 bases). The germline V gene has CDR1 GTSNPN and CDR2 SVGIG (reference sequence). This CDR3 is 15 amino acids long. Trimming pared 3 bases from V and 1 base from J, leaving 12 bases between. The CDR3 sequence: CAWRGGDRNTGELFF. The CDR3 DNA sequence: TGTGCCTGGAGAGGAGGGGACAGGAACACCGGGGAGCTGTTTTTT.

In its sample, this clone was seen a few times. This chain links TRBV6-1 with TRBJ2-7, with D possibly matching TRBD1 (5 bases). The CDR3 extends over 12 amino acids. The V gene's germline CDR1 is MNHNS and CDR2 SASEGT. V shed 6 bases and J shed 3 bases, with 9 bases lying between them. Here the CDR3 reads CASSSQVYEQYF. The CDR3 coding sequence is TGTGCCAGCAGCTCACAGGTCTACGAGCAGTACTTC.

The gene calls are TRBV2 and TRBJ2-2, with TRBD1 identical over 10 bases. CDR1 is SNHLY and CDR2 is FYNNEI in the germline V gene. Trimming at V came to 8 bases and at J to 16 bases, leaving 10 bases not matched to a gene. The CDR3 has 12 residues. CDR3 bases: TGTGCCAGCTACGACAGGGGGCTGCAGTGGTTTTTT. Translating it yields CASYDRGLQWFF.

The V call is TRBV5-6, the J call TRBJ2-2, with 7 nucleotides matching TRBD1. Losses at the gene ends were 4 bases for V and 7 bases for J; bases not matched to a gene: 10. The CDR3 is 15 amino acids. Germline V lookup: CDR1 SGHDT, CDR2 YYEEEE. CDR3 in DNA: TGTGCCAGCAGCATTCTAAACAGGGGTAGCGGGGAGCTGTTTTTT. This codes for CASSILNRGSGELFF.

The chain joins TRBV7-8 to TRBJ1-2, with TRBD1 identical over 8 bases. V gave up 5 bases and J gave up 8 bases; unmatched junction bases: 4. Germline loops: CDR1 SGHVS, CDR2 FQNEAQ. The CDR3 is 12 amino acids. The CDR3 bases are TGTGCCAGCAGCGCTACAGGGGGAGGCTACACCTTC. It translates to CASSATGGGYTF.

The chain combines TRBV6-1 with TRBJ1-2; 8 positions agree with TRBD1. The CDR3 is made up of 18 amino acids. V lost 4 bases to trimming and J lost 0 bases; unmatched junction nucleotides: 13. Germline CDR1 is MNHNS and CDR2 is SASEGT. The CDR3: CASSARTGRSSANYGYTF. The DNA for the CDR3 is TGTGCCAGCAGTGCTAGGACAGGGAGGTCCTCAGCTAACTATGGCTACACCTTC.

The chain combines TRBV29-1 with TRBJ2-1; D may be TRBD2 (6 bases). Germline V lookup: CDR1 SQVTM, CDR2 ANQGSEA. Trimming stripped 4 bases from V and 0 bases from J, with 10 bases between. CDR3 length: 14 amino acids. The CDR3 DNA is TGCAGCGTTGTGGTGGGAGGCTCCTACAATGAGCAGTTCTTC. Translating gives CSVVVGGSYNEQFF.

The chain links TRBV7-8 to TRBJ1-5, with 7 bases identical to TRBD1. The germline V gene encodes CDR1 SGHVS and CDR2 FQNEAQ. With 3 bases clipped from V and 6 bases from J, the junction kept 2 bases outside the gene matches. The CDR3 covers 13 residues. The CDR3 sequence: CASSLTGSQPQHF. The DNA of the CDR3 is TGTGCCAGCAGCTTGACAGGGAGTCAGCCCCAGCATTTT.

The CDR3 DNA is TGCGCCAGCAGCCAAGACACGTTACGGGAGCAGTTCTTC. Translating gives CASSQDTLREQFF. The chain recombines TRBV4-3 with TRBJ2-1, with D uncertain. This CDR3 has 13 amino acids. V lost 0 bases and J lost 10, with 10 bases in between. Germline V gene sequence: CDR1 LGHNA, CDR2 YSLEER.

This clone was detected only a few times. The chain links TRBV5-4 to TRBJ1-2, with D uncertain. V lost 0 bases, J lost 4 bases, and 10 bases lay in between. Per the germline V gene, CDR1 is SGHNT and CDR2 is YYREEE (reference sequence). The CDR3 is made up of 14 amino acids. CDR3 protein: CASSLDGAGYGYTF. The CDR3 nucleotides read TGTGCCAGCAGCTTGGACGGTGCAGGCTATGGCTACACCTTC. The complete variable domain, with remaining parts taken from reference TRBV5-4 and TRBJ1-2, reads ETGVTQSPTHLIKTRGQQVTLRCSSQSGHNTVSWYQQALGQGPQFIFQYYREEENGRGNFPPRFSGLQFPNYSSELNVNALELDDSALYLCASSLDGAGYGYTFGSGTRLTVV.

CDR3 bases: TGTGCCAGCAGTAGGCAGGGGGACACCGGGGAGCTGTTTTTT. It yields the protein CASSRQGDTGELFF. The genes are TRBV2 and TRBJ2-2; TRBD1 matches 7 bases. Germline V gene lookup returns CDR1 SNHLY and CDR2 FYNNEI. CDR3 length equals 14 residues. Trimming at V came to 5 bases and at J to 3 bases, leaving 3 bases not matched to a gene.

The gene calls are TRBV5-1 and TRBJ1-1; D is unresolved. This CDR3 is built from 15 residues. CDR1 SGHRS and CDR2 YFSETQ come from the germline V gene. The V end was cut by 3 bases, the J end by 0 bases, with 12 bases between. The CDR3 coding sequence is TGCGCCAGCAGCTCCCAAGACACCATGAACACTGAAGCTTTCTTT. It is translated as CASSSQDTMNTEAFF.

This chain joins TRBV28 and TRBJ2-1, with D perhaps given as TRBD1 or TRBD2 (5 bases each). The germline V gene has CDR1 MDHEN and CDR2 SYDVKM. There are 15 residues in the CDR3. V gave up 6 bases and J gave up 6 bases, with 18 bases separating them. CDR3 region: CASSRERTAGNEQFF. CDR3 DNA sequence: TGTGCCAGCAGCAGGGAGCGCACAGCAGGCAATGAGCAGTTCTTC.

The rearrangement links TRBV28 to TRBJ2-1; TRBD1 agrees at 8 bases. Germline V gives CDR1 MDHEN, CDR2 SYDVKM. The CDR3 is made up of 14 amino acids. V was clipped by 9 bases and J by 0 bases; unmatched bases: 4. As DNA, the CDR3 is TGTGCCAGTCTTACAGGGGGCTCCTACAATGAGCAGTTCTTC. Protein sequence: CASLTGGSYNEQFF.

The J gene is TRBJ2-3, the V gene TRBV4-3, with D unresolved. The germline gives CDR1 LGHNA, CDR2 YSLEER. The CDR3 has 16 residues. V lost 4 bases, J lost 6 bases, and 20 bases lay in between. The CDR3: CASSPQILLNPDTQYF. In nucleotides, the CDR3 is TGCGCCAGCAGCCCGCAGATTCTACTAAACCCCGATACGCAGTATTTT.

V and J are TRBV30 and TRBJ2-4; D gene unclear. CDR3 length: 13 amino acids. Germline CDR1 is GTSNPN and CDR2 is SVGIG (reference sequence). The V end was cut by 4 bases, the J end by 6 bases, with 13 bases between. CDR3 bases: TGTGCCTGGAAAGGGAATTCAGCAAACATTCAGTACTTC. Translating it yields CAWKGNSANIQYF.

J is TRBJ1-2 and V is TRBV7-2; 8 bases fit TRBD1. The CDR3 covers 14 residues. The V gene end was trimmed by 5 bases and the J gene end by 8 bases; junction bases not matched to a gene: 10. CDR1 SGHTA and CDR2 FQGNSA come from the germline V gene. CDR3 bases: TGTGCCAGCAGCCCTCGGACAGGGCAGGGAGGCTACACCTTC. It translates to CASSPRTGQGGYTF.